This entry lists 21 T cell receptor beta chains sequenced from one sample in a study of regulatory T cells in long-lasting Graves disease. The time point was: newly diagnosed GD, antithyroid drugs for less than 3 months. PBMC-extracted RNA yielded the TCR library. Building of the TCR beta libraries involved iRepertoire HTBI primers and Arm-PCR of CDR3 regions. TCRdb itself ran the multiplex PCR reads through MiXCR, one entry per CDR3 protein. The sample holds 400,000 to 500,000 distinct CDR3 sequences, about 14% seen once. The same data also went into a second study, on T cells in Graves' hyperthyroidism and ophthalmopathy.

The specimen comprised peripheral blood mononuclear cells (PBMCs), sampled at new diagnosis, from a patient treated with antithyroid drugs. These receptors were obtained from a woman between 45 and 60 years old with Graves disease.

CDR3 in DNA: TGCGCCAGCAGCCCGGGACAGGGGGACCGCTATGGCTACACCTTC. It is translated as CASSPGQGDRYGYTF. This chain connects TRBV5-1 to TRBJ1-2; 11 positions agree with TRBD1. CDR3 length equals 15 residues. V shed 4 bases, J shed 4 bases, and the junction held 6 bases outside the gene matches. CDR1 is SGHRS and CDR2 is YFSETQ in the germline V gene.

This clonotype was seen at least ten times. J is TRBJ2-1 and V is TRBV28, with 9 bases that match TRBD1. This CDR3 comprises 17 residues. V trimming: 2 bases; J trimming: 8 bases; junction bases outside the gene matches: 13. The germline V gene encodes CDR1 MDHEN and CDR2 SYDVKM. The CDR3 DNA follows: TGTGCCAGCAGTTTACGACCGGGACAGGGTAGACTCTATGAGCAGTTCTTC. Amino acids: CASSLRPGQGRLYEQFF. The full variable domain, completed using reference TRBV28 and TRBJ2-1, is DVKVTQSSRYLVKRTGEKVFLECVQDMDHENMFWYRQDPGLGLRLIYFSYDVKMKEKGDIPEGYSVSREKKERFSLILESASTNQTSMYLCASSLRPGQGRLYEQFFGPGTRLTVL.

The V gene is TRBV3-1, the J gene TRBJ1-2; 8 bases fit TRBD1. The CDR3 covers 15 residues. V shed 5 bases and J 4 bases; nucleotides not matched to a gene: 9. Germline V gene sequence: CDR1 LGHDT, CDR2 YNNKEL (reference sequence). The CDR3 sequence is CASSDGGQEPYGYTF. The DNA for the CDR3 is TGTGCCAGCAGCGACGGGGGACAGGAGCCCTATGGCTACACCTTC.

In its sample, this clonotype was seen many times. The V gene is TRBV28, the J gene TRBJ2-1, with D tentatively TRBD1 or TRBD2 (5 bases each). Germline V gives CDR1 MDHEN, CDR2 SYDVKM. This CDR3 contains 14 residues. The V and J ends lost 7 bases and 4 bases respectively, with 14 bases between them. The CDR3 coding sequence is TGTGCCAGCAACGGGGTCAGGGAATACAATGAGCAGTTCTTC. It translates to CASNGVREYNEQFF.

This clonotype was counted many times. The chain recombines TRBV12-3 or TRBV12-4 with TRBJ1-5, with unresolved D. With 4 bases removed from V and 3 bases from J, the gap between germline ends came to 10 bases. The CDR3 covers 14 residues. The CDR3 here is CASSSHRNNQPQHF. CDR3 nucleotides: TGTGCCAGCAGTTCGCACAGAAACAATCAGCCCCAGCATTTT.

There are many counts of this clonotype. This chain uses TRBV6-1 with TRBJ1-1; D is perhaps TRBD1 (6 bases). Trimming removed 2 bases at V and 1 base at J, with 11 bases between. Germline CDR1 reads MNHNS; CDR2 reads SASEGT. The CDR3 has 15 residues. The CDR3 is CASSEIGGANTEAFF. The CDR3 DNA is TGTGCCAGCAGTGAAATCGGGGGCGCGAACACTGAAGCTTTCTTT.

This clonotype was recorded many times. The chain uses TRBV30 and TRBJ2-3, with D tentatively TRBD1 or TRBD2 (6 bases each). The germline CDR1 and CDR2 sequences are GTSNPN and SVGIG (reference sequence). Trimming took off 3 bases at V and 5 bases at J, with 15 bases between the two ends. The CDR3 sequence is 14 residues long. CDR3 protein: CAWSRGGGIDTQYF. CDR3 nucleotides: TGTGCCTGGAGCCGAGGAGGGGGGATAGATACGCAGTATTTT. The whole variable domain, remainder taken from reference TRBV30 and TRBJ2-3, is SQTIHQWPATLVQPVGSPLSLECTVEGTSNPNLYWYRQAAGRGLQLLFYSVGIGQISSEVPQNLSASRPQDRQFILSSKKLLLSDSGFYLCAWSRGGGIDTQYFGPGTRLTVL.

This clonotype was found many times. V and J are TRBV7-9 and TRBJ2-7, with TRBD2 matching 9 bases. The V gene end was trimmed by 5 bases and the J gene end by 3 bases; junction bases not matched to a gene: 2. Germline V CDR1 and CDR2: SEHNR, FQNEAQ (reference sequence). The CDR3 sequence is 13 residues long. CDR3 in amino acids: CASSLTSGYEQYF. As DNA, the CDR3 is TGTGCCAGCAGCCTGACTAGCGGCTACGAGCAGTACTTC. The whole variable domain, filled in from reference TRBV7-9 and TRBJ2-7, reads DTGVSQNPRHKITKRGQNVTFRCDPISEHNRLYWYRQTLGQGPEFLTYFQNEAQLEKSRLLSDRFSAERPKGSFSTLEIQRTEQGDSAMYLCASSLTSGYEQYFGPGTRLTVT.

This clonotype has at least ten counts. The CDR3 sequence is CASSLGFFLAGAIRSYEQYF. The CDR3 DNA follows: TGTGCCAGCAGTTTAGGCTTTTTTTTGGCGGGAGCGATTCGGTCCTACGAGCAGTACTTC. The rearrangement joins TRBV12-3 or TRBV12-4 to TRBJ2-7; 7 nucleotides match TRBD2. This CDR3 spans 20 amino acids. V shed 1 base and J 1 base; nucleotides not matched to a gene: 19.

At least ten counts were recorded for this clonotype. The chain uses TRBV29-1 and TRBJ1-5; 8 nucleotides agree with TRBD1. The CDR3 consists of 15 residues. Trimming took 6 bases from V and 2 from J; bases not matched to a gene: 9. The germline CDR1 and CDR2 sequences are SQVTM and ANQGSEA. The CDR3 nucleotides are TGCAGCGTCTCCCAGGGGGCGCTGGGCAATCAGCCCCAGCATTTT. Residues: CSVSQGALGNQPQHF.

This clonotype has only a few counts. The gene calls are TRBV6-9 and TRBJ2-3, with 8 bases aligning to TRBD1. Looked up from germline, CDR1 is MNHGY and CDR2 is SVAAGI. This CDR3 has 14 amino acids. V trimming: 3 bases; J trimming: 7 bases; junction bases outside the gene matches: 6. The CDR3 DNA reads as TGTGCCAGCAGTTACCTCGGACAGGGCAATACGCAGTATTTT. This translates into CASSYLGQGNTQYF.

V is TRBV10-3 and J is TRBJ1-1; 8 bases map to TRBD1. V lost 4 bases and J lost 1; bases outside the gene matches: 5. Germline loops: CDR1 ENHRY, CDR2 SYGVKD. This CDR3 is built from 15 residues. CDR3 protein: CAISGGTGSNTEAFF. The CDR3 DNA reads TGTGCCATCAGTGGGGGGACAGGATCGAACACTGAAGCTTTCTTT.

About this clonotype: A much larger clone differs by one base, so this may be a read error. J is TRBJ2-7 and V is TRBV5-1, with D perhaps TRBD1 or TRBD2 (5 bases each). Trimming shortened V by 4 bases and J by 3 bases, and 17 bases separated the two germline ends. CDR3 length: 15 residues. The germline gives CDR1 SGHRS, CDR2 YFSETQ. The CDR3 nucleotides are TGCGCCAGCAGCGTAACCGGGGCAGGGATCTACGAGCAGTACTTC. Its translation: CASSVTGAGIYEQYF.

This clonotype came up a few times. This sequence joins TRBV6-5 and TRBJ1-2; D unclear. Germline V lookup: CDR1 MNHEY, CDR2 SVGAGI. Deletions cut 0 bases from V and 4 bases from J, with 12 bases between. This CDR3 region has 15 residues. The CDR3 region is CASSYSYTTGYGYTF. The CDR3 DNA sequence: TGTGCCAGCAGTTACTCCTATACAACGGGCTATGGCTACACCTTC.

This clonotype has a count of ten or more. The chain carries TRBV20-1 and TRBJ1-2, with TRBD1 as a possible D gene (6 bases). Germline CDR1 DFQATT, CDR2 SNEGSKA (reference sequence). The V end was cut by 6 bases, the J end by 4 bases, with 12 bases between. The CDR3 is made up of 12 amino acids. The CDR3 is CSARTAAYGYTF. The CDR3 nucleotides are TGCAGTGCCCGGACAGCTGCCTATGGCTACACCTTC.

The CDR3 reads CASSSRGLAGSNEQFF. DNA of the CDR3: TGTGCCAGCAGCTCCAGGGGACTAGCGGGAAGCAATGAGCAGTTCTTC. The genes are TRBV7-3 and TRBJ2-1; the match to TRBD2 covers 13 bases. The germline V gene has CDR1 SGHTA and CDR2 FQGTGA. J gave up 6 bases and V 4 bases, and 6 bases lay outside the gene matches. The CDR3 consists of 16 residues.

This clonotype was seen repeatedly, ten times or more. DNA of the CDR3: TGTGCCAGCAGTTTGGGACAGGGCTACAATGAGCAGTTCTTC. Translated, it gives CASSLGQGYNEQFF. The chain joins TRBV27 to TRBJ2-1, with 9 bases identical to TRBD1. The CDR3 totals 14 residues. Germline CDR1 MNHEY, CDR2 SMNVEV (reference sequence). Losses at the gene ends were 3 bases for V and 3 bases for J; bases not matched to a gene: 0.

This clonotype has at least ten counts. The chain uses TRBV2 and TRBJ1-5; D unresolved. Trimming took 3 bases from V and 2 from J, leaving 11 bases between them. CDR1 is SNHLY, CDR2 FYNNEI, per germline. The CDR3 has 15 residues. The CDR3 region has the DNA TGTGCCAGCAGTGACGGCAGAGCGGGCAATCAGCCCCAGCATTTT. This codes for CASSDGRAGNQPQHF. Variable domain in full (rest from reference TRBV2 and TRBJ1-5): EPEVTQTPSHQVTQMGQEVILRCVPISNHLYFYWYRQILGQKVEFLVSFYNNEISEKSEIFDDQFSVERPDGSNFTLKIRSTKLEDSAMYFCASSDGRAGNQPQHFGDGTRLSIL.

As concerns this clonotype: The junction does not match germline at one end; this may be a read error. This chain links TRBV19 with TRBJ2-7, with D possibly TRBD1 on 5 matching bases. Looked up from germline, CDR1 is LNHDA and CDR2 is SQIVND (reference sequence). This CDR3 is built from 13 residues. The CDR3 region is CASSRTGSHEQYF. As DNA, the CDR3 is TGTGCCAGTAGTCGAACAGGCTCCCACGAGCAGTACTTC.

This clonotype was recorded many times. The V gene is TRBV27, the J gene TRBJ2-1; 10 nucleotides match TRBD2. The CDR3 totals 14 residues. After removal of 5 bases from V and 13 bases from J, the junction contained 11 bases not matched to a gene. Germline lookup yields CDR1 MNHEY and CDR2 SMNVEV (reference sequence). The CDR3 region has the DNA TGTGCCAGCAGTACCGCCGAGCGGGAGGGGGTCCAGTTCTTC. It yields the protein CASSTAEREGVQFF.

The chain carries TRBV28 and TRBJ2-7, with 9 bases aligning to TRBD2. The CDR3 totals 15 residues. The germline V gene encodes CDR1 MDHEN and CDR2 SYDVKM. The V segment lost 5 bases and the J segment 0 bases; nucleotides outside the gene matches: 5. CDR3 nucleotides: TGTGCCAGCAGTACGACTAGCGGAGCCTCCTACGAGCAGTACTTC. Protein sequence: CASSTTSGASYEQYF.